The present T cell receptor (beta chain) was sequenced within a study of T cell repertoires in cytomegalovirus infection. In the study overall: Recently identified HLA-C-restricted and well-studied HLA-B-restricted CMV epitopes were used. Public TCR beta signatures indicated both CMV infection and matching HLA type.

Germline CDR1 is SNHLY and CDR2 is FYNNEI. The CDR3 totals 14 residues. J was trimmed by 5 bases and V by 2 bases; bases with no gene match: 3. TCRdb ran MiXCR on the reads and lists one entry per CDR3 protein. The repertoire holds around 500,000 distinct CDR3 sequences, with about two fifths as singletons. As for this clonotype: Its antigen remains unknown.

Overall study findings and caveats: CMV-specific TCR beta clonotypes restricted by HLA-C dominated the ex vivo response. Individuals carrying CMV plus the relevant HLA were identified by cumulative frequency of public TCR beta families.

Sample: cultured PBMCs, taken from culture after CMV antigen stimulation. This TCR derives from a human donor in good health (CMV status not recorded). Some clones in this sample may be carry-over from other donors' samples. The chain links TRBV2 to TRBJ1-5; 7 bases fit TRBD1. CDR3 amino acids: CASSERGLDQPQHF. The CDR3 nucleotides read TGTGCCAGCAGTGAAAGGGGGCTCGATCAGCCCCAGCATTTT.